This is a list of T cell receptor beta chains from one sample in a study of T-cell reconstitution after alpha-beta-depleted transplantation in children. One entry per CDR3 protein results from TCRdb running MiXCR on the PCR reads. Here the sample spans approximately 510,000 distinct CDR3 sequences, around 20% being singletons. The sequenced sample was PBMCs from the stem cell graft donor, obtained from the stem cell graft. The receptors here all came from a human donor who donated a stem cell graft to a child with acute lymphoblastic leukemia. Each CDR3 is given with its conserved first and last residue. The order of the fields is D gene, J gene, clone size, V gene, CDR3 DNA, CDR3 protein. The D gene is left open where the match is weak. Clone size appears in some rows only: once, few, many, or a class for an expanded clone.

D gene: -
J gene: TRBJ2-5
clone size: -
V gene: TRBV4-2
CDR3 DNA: TGTGCCAGCAGCCAAGATTTGGGATTTGGAGAGACCCAGTACTTC
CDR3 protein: CASSQDLGFGETQYF

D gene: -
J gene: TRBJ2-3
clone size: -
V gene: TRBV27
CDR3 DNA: TGTGCCAGCAGTGGCCGGGACACCAGCACAGATACGCAGTATTTT
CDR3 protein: CASSGRDTSTDTQYF

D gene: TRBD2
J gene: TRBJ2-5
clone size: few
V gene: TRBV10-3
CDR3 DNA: TGTGCCGTATCGCCCGGGACTAGCCCACAAGAGACCCAGTACTTC
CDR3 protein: CAVSPGTSPQETQYF

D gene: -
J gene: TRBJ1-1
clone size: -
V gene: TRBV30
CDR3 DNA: TGTGCCTGGAATGGAGCCGACCGGCGGCCTGAAGCTTTCTTT
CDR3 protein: CAWNGADRRPEAFF

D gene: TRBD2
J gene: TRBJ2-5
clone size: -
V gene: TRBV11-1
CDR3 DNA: TGTGCCAGCAGTACGGAGGGGGGACTAGCGGGAGTTCAAGAGACCCAGTACTTC
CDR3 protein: CASSTEGGLAGVQETQYF

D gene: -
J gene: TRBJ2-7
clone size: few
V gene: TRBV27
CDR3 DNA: TGTGCCAGCAGTTTATCCTTCCGGCAGGGATGGGGCTTGGACCGGGTAAACGAGCAGTACTTC
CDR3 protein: CASSLSFRQGWGLDRVNEQYF

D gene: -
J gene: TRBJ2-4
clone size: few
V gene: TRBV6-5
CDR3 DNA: TGTGCCAGCAGTTTAAACGGGGGCTCGTTGACCAAAAACATTCAGTACTTC
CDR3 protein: CASSLNGGSLTKNIQYF

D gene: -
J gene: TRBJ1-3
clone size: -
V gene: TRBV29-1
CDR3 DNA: TGCAGCGTTGTGAGGAGGACAAGTGGAAACACCATATATTTT
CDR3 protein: CSVVRRTSGNTIYF

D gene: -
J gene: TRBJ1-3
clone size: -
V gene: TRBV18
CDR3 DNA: TGTGCCAGCTCCCCTTCGGCAGACACCATATATTTT
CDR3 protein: CASSPSADTIYF

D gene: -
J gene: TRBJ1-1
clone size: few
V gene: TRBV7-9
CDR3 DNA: TGTGCCAGCAGCTCTATAGGGACTGAAGCTTTCTTT
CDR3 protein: CASSSIGTEAFF

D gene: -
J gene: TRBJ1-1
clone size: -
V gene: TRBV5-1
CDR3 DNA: -
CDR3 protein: CASSVAPGTPFF

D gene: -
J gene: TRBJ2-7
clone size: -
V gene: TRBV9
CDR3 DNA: TGTGCCAGCAGCGTCTACTACAGCGGGTACGAGCAGTACTTC
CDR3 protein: CASSVYYSGYEQYF

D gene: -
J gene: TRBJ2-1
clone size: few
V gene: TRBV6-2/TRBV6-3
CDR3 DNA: TGTGCCAGCAGTATGGTGTTTAATGAGCAGTTCTTC
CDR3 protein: CASSMVFNEQFF

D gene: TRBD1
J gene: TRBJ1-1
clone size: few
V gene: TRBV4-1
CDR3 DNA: TGCGCCAGCAGCCAAACACAGGGGACTGAAGCTTTCTTT
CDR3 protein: CASSQTQGTEAFF

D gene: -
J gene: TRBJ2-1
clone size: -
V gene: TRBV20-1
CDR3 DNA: TGCAGTGCTAGAGATCTAGTGGGAGGTTTCAATGAGCAGTTCTTC
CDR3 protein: CSARDLVGGFNEQFF

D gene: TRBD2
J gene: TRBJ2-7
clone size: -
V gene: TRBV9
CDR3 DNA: TGTGCCAGCAGCGCCACCGGACTAGCGGTGTCCTACGAGCAGCACTTC
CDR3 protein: CASSATGLAVSYEQHF

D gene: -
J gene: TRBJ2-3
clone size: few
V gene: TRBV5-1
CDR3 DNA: TGCGCCAGCAGCTTGGATATCGGGGCCGAGAAGTATTTT
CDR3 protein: CASSLDIGAEKYF

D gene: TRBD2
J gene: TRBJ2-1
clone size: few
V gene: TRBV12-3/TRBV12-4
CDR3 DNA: TGTGCCAGCAGTCTCCGCCTTAGCGGGAGGGCCGATCTCAGGAGTGAGCAGTTCTTC
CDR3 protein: CASSLRLSGRADLRSEQFF

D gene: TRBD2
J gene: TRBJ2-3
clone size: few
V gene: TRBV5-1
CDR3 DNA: TGCGCCAGCAGCTTGGCCGGGACTAGCGGAGGCCCAGATACGCAGTATTTT
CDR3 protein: CASSLAGTSGGPDTQYF

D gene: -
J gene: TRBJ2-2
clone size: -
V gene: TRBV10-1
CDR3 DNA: TGCGCCAGCAGTGGGGGGCGACAGCACACCGGGGAGCTGTTTTTT
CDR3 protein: CASSGGRQHTGELFF

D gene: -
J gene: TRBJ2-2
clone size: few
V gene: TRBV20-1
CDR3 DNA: TGCAGTGGGCGGAGGGTGAACACCGGGGAGCTGTTTTTT
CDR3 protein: CSGRRVNTGELFF

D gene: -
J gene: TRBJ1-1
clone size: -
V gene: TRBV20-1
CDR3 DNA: TGCAGTGCTAGAGGGTGGGTTGGCGGGAACACTGAAGCTTTCTTT
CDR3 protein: CSARGWVGGNTEAFF

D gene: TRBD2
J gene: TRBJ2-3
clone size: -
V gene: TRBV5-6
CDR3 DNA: TGTGCCAGCAGCCCACCTGCGGGAGCCATGTATACGCAGTATTTT
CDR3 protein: CASSPPAGAMYTQYF

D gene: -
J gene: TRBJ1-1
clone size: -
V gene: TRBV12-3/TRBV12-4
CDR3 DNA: TGTGCCAGCAGTTTAACCGAAGGAGCTGAAGCTTTCTTT
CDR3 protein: CASSLTEGAEAFF

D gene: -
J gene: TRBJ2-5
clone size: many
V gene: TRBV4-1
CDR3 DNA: TGCGCCAGCAGCCAAGTTGAGAGACTAGGGGGGGAGACCCAGTACTTC
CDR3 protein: CASSQVERLGGETQYF

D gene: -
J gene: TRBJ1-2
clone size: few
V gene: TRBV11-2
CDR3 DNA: TGTGCCAGCACCCGTTCCCGGGACTTCCTTTATGGCTACACCTTC
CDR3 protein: CASTRSRDFLYGYTF

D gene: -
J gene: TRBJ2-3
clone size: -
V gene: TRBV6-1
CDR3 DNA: TGTGCCAGCAGTGATCAGGGGCCCCGCGCAGATACGCAGTATTTT
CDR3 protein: CASSDQGPRADTQYF

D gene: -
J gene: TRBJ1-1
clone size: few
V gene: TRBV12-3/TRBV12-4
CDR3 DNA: TGTGCCAGCAGTTGGAGGACTGAAGCTTTCTTT
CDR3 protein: CASSWRTEAFF

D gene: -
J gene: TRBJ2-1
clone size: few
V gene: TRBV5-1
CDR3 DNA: TGCGCCAGCAGCTTGGAGGCGGTAGACTACAATGAGCAGTTCTTC
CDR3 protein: CASSLEAVDYNEQFF

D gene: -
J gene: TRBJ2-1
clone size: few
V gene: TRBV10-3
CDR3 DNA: TGTGCCATCAGTGAGTCAAGCGGGCGACTCTACAATGAGCAGTTCTTC
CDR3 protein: CAISESSGRLYNEQFF

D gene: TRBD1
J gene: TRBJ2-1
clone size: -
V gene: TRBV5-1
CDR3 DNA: TGCGCCAGCAGCCCTAAGACAGGGGATGGGAATGAGCAGTTCTTC
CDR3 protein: CASSPKTGDGNEQFF

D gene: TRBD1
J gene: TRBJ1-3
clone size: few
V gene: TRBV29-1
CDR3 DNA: TGCAGCGTTGAAGCTTCCCCCCCCGCCGGGACAGCTGGAAGCTCTGGAAACACCATATATTTT
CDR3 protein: CSVEASPPAGTAGSSGNTIYF

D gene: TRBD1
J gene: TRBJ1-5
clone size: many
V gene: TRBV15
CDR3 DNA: TGTGCCACCAGCACCAGACAGGGAACCCAGCCCCAGCATTTT
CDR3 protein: CATSTRQGTQPQHF

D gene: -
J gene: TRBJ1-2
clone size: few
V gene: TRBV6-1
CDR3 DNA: TGTGCCAGCAGTCCCCGGGACACCCGTGGGGGTGGCTACACCTTC
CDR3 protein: CASSPRDTRGGGYTF

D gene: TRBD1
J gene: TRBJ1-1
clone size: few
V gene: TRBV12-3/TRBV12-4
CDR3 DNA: TGTGCCAGCAGTTTTTGGGGACAGGTTCCTGAAGCTTTCTTT
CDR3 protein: CASSFWGQVPEAFF

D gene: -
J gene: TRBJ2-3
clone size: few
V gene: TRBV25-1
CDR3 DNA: TGTGCCAGCAGTGTTTCAAATAGTGGCCCCAGCACAGATACGCAGTATTTT
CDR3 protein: CASSVSNSGPSTDTQYF

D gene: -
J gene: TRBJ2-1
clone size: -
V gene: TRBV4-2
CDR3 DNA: TGTGCCAGCAGCCTCATCACTAGCAATGAGCAGTTCTTC
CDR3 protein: CASSLITSNEQFF

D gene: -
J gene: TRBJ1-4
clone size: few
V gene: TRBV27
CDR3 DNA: TGTGCCAGCAAAGACGGACTTTCAAGGGAAAAACTGTTTTTT
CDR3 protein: CASKDGLSREKLFF

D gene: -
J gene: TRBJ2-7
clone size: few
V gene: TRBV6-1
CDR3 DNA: TGTGCCAGCAGCCCCGCTCAGGGGGGCGAAGCCTACGAGCAGTACTTC
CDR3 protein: CASSPAQGGEAYEQYF

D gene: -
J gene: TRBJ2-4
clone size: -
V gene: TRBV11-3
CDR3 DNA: TGTGCCAGCAGCCCCCGAGGCGCGGAGGGAAACATTCAGTACTTC
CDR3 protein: CASSPRGAEGNIQYF

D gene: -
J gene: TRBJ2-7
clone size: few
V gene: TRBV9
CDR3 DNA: TGTGCCAGCAGCGTAGATGGTTTAGAGCAGTACTTC
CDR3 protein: CASSVDGLEQYF